This T cell receptor (beta chain) was captured by sequencing in a study of blood T cell repertoires in COVID-19. Study-level background: Some COVID-19 samples were acute and others convalescent; all came from the United States, Italy and Spain. T cells, B-cell-depleted T cells, or PBMCs supplied cDNA or gDNA.

This CDR3 region has 16 residues. The V segment lost 9 bases and the J segment 2 bases; nucleotides outside the gene matches: 11. From germline, CDR1 is SNHLY and CDR2 FYNNEI. The study assigned cohorts using participant-reported clinical history. Authors' data handling: The authors estimated nucleated cell counts from reference gene primer amplification. The assay was immunoSEQ multiplex PCR, and TCRdb's table has in-frame clones only and misses some. For V, J and clone size, that table is used; D and trimming come from the DNA. The sample lists about 200,000 clones; under 80% were seen once. This chain joins TRBV2 and TRBJ1-2; 11 positions agree with TRBD1. This sequence was found in a woman aged 45-59 years with acute COVID-19. The sample was PBMCs or T cells enriched from blood (not recorded which). CDR3: CARGTLDRGRNYGYTF. The CDR3 coding sequence is TGTGCCAGGGGAACCTTGGACAGGGGGCGGAACTATGGCTACACCTTC.